These T cell receptor beta chains were read from a single sample in a study of blood T cells in healthy people across ages. TCRdb reprocessed the 5' RACE reads with MiXCR, giving one entry per CDR3 protein. The sample includes roughly 2 million distinct CDR3 sequences, around half of them seen just once. Source material: blood. The origin of the receptors is a woman aged 40 to 50 in good health. Both conserved end residues are part of each CDR3. The order of the fields is J gene, clone size, D gene, V gene, CDR3 protein, CDR3 DNA. A D gene is named only where the DNA matches it firmly. Some rows mark clone size as missing; the rest say once, few, many or name a class of expanded clone.

J gene: TRBJ2-7; clone size: few; D gene: NA; V gene: TRBV5-1; CDR3 protein: CASSSDGSHEQYF; CDR3 DNA: TGCGCCAGCAGCTCGGACGGATCCCACGAGCAGTACTTC
J gene: TRBJ2-5; clone size: NA; D gene: NA; V gene: TRBV7-2; CDR3 protein: CASKASQGITETQYF; CDR3 DNA: TGTGCCAGCAAGGCCAGTCAGGGGATTACAGAGACCCAGTACTTC
J gene: TRBJ2-7; clone size: NA; D gene: NA; V gene: TRBV7-2; CDR3 protein: CASSLGSMVGREQYF; CDR3 DNA: TGTGCCAGCAGCTTAGGGTCGATGGTGGGGCGCGAGCAGTACTTC
J gene: TRBJ1-2; clone size: NA; D gene: NA; V gene: TRBV10-3; CDR3 protein: CAISVGPPNYGYTF; CDR3 DNA: TGTGCCATCAGTGTGGGTCCTCCCAACTATGGCTACACCTTC
J gene: TRBJ2-7; clone size: few; D gene: NA; V gene: TRBV2; CDR3 protein: CATSLLSSEQYF; CDR3 DNA: TGTGCCACCTCCCTGCTTTCAAGCGAGCAGTACTTC
J gene: TRBJ2-3; clone size: NA; D gene: TRBD1; V gene: TRBV9; CDR3 protein: CASSVFRDRATDTQYF; CDR3 DNA: TGTGCCAGCAGCGTCTTCCGGGACAGGGCAACAGATACGCAGTATTTT
J gene: TRBJ2-7; clone size: once; D gene: NA; V gene: TRBV5-6; CDR3 protein: CASSKPRSGTPRSYEQYF; CDR3 DNA: TGTGCCAGCAGCAAGCCCCGTTCAGGGACCCCAAGGTCCTACGAGCAGTACTTC
J gene: TRBJ1-2; clone size: NA; D gene: TRBD1; V gene: TRBV9; CDR3 protein: CASSAQGDRVFGYTF; CDR3 DNA: TGTGCCAGCAGCGCTCAAGGGGACAGGGTGTTTGGCTACACCTTC
J gene: TRBJ2-7; clone size: NA; D gene: NA; V gene: TRBV5-1; CDR3 protein: CASSLSTTSLDEQYF; CDR3 DNA: TGCGCCAGCAGCTTGAGCACCACATCATTAGATGAGCAGTACTTC
J gene: TRBJ2-1; clone size: once; D gene: NA; V gene: TRBV7-2; CDR3 protein: CASSSRLGQNNEQFF; CDR3 DNA: TGTGCCAGCAGCTCGCGCCTCGGACAGAACAATGAGCAGTTCTTC
J gene: TRBJ2-1; clone size: NA; D gene: NA; V gene: TRBV28; CDR3 protein: CASSKPRGGEQFF; CDR3 DNA: TGTGCCAGCAGCAAACCCAGAGGTGGTGAGCAGTTCTTC
J gene: TRBJ1-2; clone size: NA; D gene: TRBD1; V gene: TRBV6-5; CDR3 protein: CASSSTGAVGYTF; CDR3 DNA: TGTGCCAGCAGTAGCACAGGGGCGGTTGGCTACACCTTC
J gene: TRBJ2-7; clone size: NA; D gene: TRBD2; V gene: TRBV20-1; CDR3 protein: CSARPQLAGLNEQYF; CDR3 DNA: TGCAGTGCTAGACCCCAACTAGCGGGATTGAACGAGCAGTACTTC
J gene: TRBJ2-7; clone size: NA; D gene: NA; V gene: TRBV19; CDR3 protein: CASSDTGLAEQYF; CDR3 DNA: TGTGCCAGTAGCGACACAGGGTTGGCCGAGCAGTACTTC
J gene: TRBJ2-1; clone size: few; D gene: TRBD2; V gene: TRBV20-1; CDR3 protein: CSAISLAPASGYNEQFF; CDR3 DNA: TGCAGTGCTATCTCTTTGGCCCCGGCTAGCGGGTACAATGAGCAGTTCTTC
J gene: TRBJ1-5; clone size: NA; D gene: NA; V gene: TRBV11-2; CDR3 protein: CASSLEGRNNQPQHF; CDR3 DNA: TGTGCCAGCAGCTTAGAGGGGAGGAACAATCAGCCCCAGCATTTT
J gene: TRBJ2-7; clone size: NA; D gene: TRBD1; V gene: TRBV10-3; CDR3 protein: CAISSGTGAYEQYF; CDR3 DNA: TGTGCCATCAGTTCCGGGACAGGGGCCTACGAGCAGTACTTC
J gene: TRBJ2-7; clone size: few; D gene: TRBD1; V gene: TRBV20-1; CDR3 protein: CSAMGQGYEQYF; CDR3 DNA: TGCAGTGCCATGGGACAGGGTTACGAGCAGTACTTC
J gene: TRBJ2-5; clone size: NA; D gene: NA; V gene: TRBV6-6; CDR3 protein: CASSYPGGPGTQYF; CDR3 DNA: TGTGCCAGCAGTTACCCCGGGGGACCGGGGACCCAGTACTTC
J gene: TRBJ1-2; clone size: NA; D gene: NA; V gene: TRBV7-2; CDR3 protein: CASTQWGQVDYGYTF; CDR3 DNA: TGTGCCAGCACCCAGTGGGGACAAGTGGATTATGGCTACACCTTC
J gene: TRBJ1-1; clone size: NA; D gene: NA; V gene: TRBV7-3; CDR3 protein: CASSLTWNTEAFF; CDR3 DNA: TGTGCCAGCAGCTTAACTTGGAACACTGAAGCTTTCTTT
J gene: TRBJ2-1; clone size: few; D gene: NA; V gene: TRBV25-1; CDR3 protein: CASSEGTKPLYNEQFF; CDR3 DNA: TGTGCCAGCAGTGAGGGGACCAAACCCCTCTACAATGAGCAGTTCTTC
J gene: TRBJ2-3; clone size: NA; D gene: TRBD1; V gene: TRBV2; CDR3 protein: CASSEDRGQVDTQYF; CDR3 DNA: TGTGCCAGCAGTGAAGACAGGGGGCAGGTAGATACGCAGTATTTT
J gene: TRBJ1-4; clone size: NA; D gene: NA; V gene: TRBV28; CDR3 protein: CASSFTFEESNEKLFF; CDR3 DNA: TGTGCCAGCAGTTTCACTTTCGAGGAGTCTAATGAAAAACTGTTTTTT
J gene: TRBJ2-3; clone size: NA; D gene: NA; V gene: TRBV5-1; CDR3 protein: CASSRTPPSDTQYF; CDR3 DNA: TGCGCCAGCAGCCGGACCCCACCTAGTGATACGCAGTATTTT
J gene: TRBJ2-7; clone size: NA; D gene: NA; V gene: TRBV6-5; CDR3 protein: CASSYFSTYEQYF; CDR3 DNA: TGTGCCAGCAGTTATTTTTCGACCTACGAGCAGTACTTC
J gene: TRBJ2-3; clone size: few; D gene: NA; V gene: TRBV7-8; CDR3 protein: CASSLGLSRTDTQYF; CDR3 DNA: TGTGCCAGCAGCTTAGGGTTAAGTCGCACAGATACGCAGTATTTT
J gene: TRBJ1-2; clone size: NA; D gene: TRBD1; V gene: TRBV27; CDR3 protein: CASRTRDRGSYGYTF; CDR3 DNA: TGTGCCAGCAGGACCCGGGACAGGGGTAGCTATGGCTACACCTTC
J gene: TRBJ2-1; clone size: NA; D gene: TRBD1; V gene: TRBV12-3/TRBV12-4; CDR3 protein: CASSSWDRALSNEQFF; CDR3 DNA: TGTGCCAGCAGTTCATGGGACAGGGCTCTGAGTAATGAGCAGTTCTTC
J gene: TRBJ2-5; clone size: NA; D gene: NA; V gene: TRBV24-1; CDR3 protein: CATSDLSAGKETQYF; CDR3 DNA: TGTGCCACCAGTGATTTATCGGCAGGCAAAGAGACCCAGTACTTC
J gene: TRBJ2-3; clone size: NA; D gene: NA; V gene: TRBV5-1; CDR3 protein: CASREWAGVRDAQYF; CDR3 DNA: TGCGCCAGCCGGGAGTGGGCAGGGGTCAGAGATGCGCAGTATTTT
J gene: TRBJ2-1; clone size: NA; D gene: NA; V gene: TRBV7-2; CDR3 protein: CASSAGTPHRTQFF; CDR3 DNA: TGTGCCAGCAGCGCCGGAACTCCCCACCGAACGCAGTTCTTC
J gene: TRBJ2-1; clone size: NA; D gene: NA; V gene: TRBV27; CDR3 protein: CASSPAPLSYNEQFF; CDR3 DNA: TGTGCCAGCAGTCCCGCCCCCCTCTCCTACAATGAGCAGTTCTTC
J gene: TRBJ2-3; clone size: few; D gene: TRBD2; V gene: TRBV5-1; CDR3 protein: CASSYGLAGVPDTQYF; CDR3 DNA: TGCGCCAGCAGCTACGGACTAGCGGGGGTCCCAGATACGCAGTATTTT
J gene: TRBJ2-7; clone size: NA; D gene: TRBD1; V gene: TRBV27; CDR3 protein: CASSSDRAPNEQYF; CDR3 DNA: TGTGCCAGCAGTTCAGACAGGGCTCCCAACGAGCAGTACTTC
J gene: TRBJ1-2; clone size: NA; D gene: NA; V gene: TRBV6-5; CDR3 protein: CASSYLQTHYGYTF; CDR3 DNA: TGTGCCAGCAGTTACTTACAGACTCACTATGGCTACACCTTC
J gene: TRBJ2-3; clone size: once; D gene: NA; V gene: TRBV20-1; CDR3 protein: CSAPARVHPYTQYF; CDR3 DNA: TGCAGTGCCCCTGCCCGGGTTCATCCATATACGCAGTATTTT
J gene: TRBJ1-1; clone size: few; D gene: NA; V gene: TRBV29-1; CDR3 protein: CSGSVGTEAFF; CDR3 DNA: TGCAGCGGTTCGGTTGGGACTGAAGCTTTCTTT
J gene: TRBJ1-6; clone size: NA; D gene: NA; V gene: TRBV12-3/TRBV12-4; CDR3 protein: CASSFWGNNSPLHF; CDR3 DNA: TGTGCCAGCAGTTTTTGGGGCAACAATTCACCCCTCCACTTT
J gene: TRBJ2-7; clone size: few; D gene: NA; V gene: TRBV10-3; CDR3 protein: CAISELSGLSYEQYF; CDR3 DNA: TGTGCCATCAGTGAGTTGTCAGGTCTCTCCTACGAGCAGTACTTC
J gene: TRBJ2-7; clone size: NA; D gene: TRBD1; V gene: TRBV6-5; CDR3 protein: CASSYDSGTGAYEQYF; CDR3 DNA: TGTGCCAGCAGTTACGACTCCGGGACAGGGGCTTACGAGCAGTACTTC
J gene: TRBJ1-5; clone size: NA; D gene: NA; V gene: TRBV20-1; CDR3 protein: CSASPGDVVGQPQHF; CDR3 DNA: TGCAGTGCTAGTCCAGGGGATGTGGTTGGTCAGCCCCAGCATTTT